Following are 9 T cell receptor beta chains from one sample sequenced in a study of T cell responses to AZD1222 COVID-19 vaccine. TCRdb's table, derived via immunoSEQ multiplex PCR, lists solely in-frame clones and lacks some. The table shows under 150,000 clones, with about nine tenths occurring only once. Source: peripheral blood, taken on day 0 of AZD1222 vaccination. The source is an adult in good health.

J is TRBJ1-1 and V is TRBV6-5, with D perhaps TRBD1 (5 bases). Trimming left V 6 bases short and J 8 bases short, with 16 bases between. The CDR3 runs to 13 residues. CDR1 and CDR2 from the germline V gene are MNHEY and SVGAGI. CDR3 region: CASSPNGQGEAFF. The CDR3 DNA reads as TGTGCCAGCAGCCCAAATGGGCAGGGAGAAGCTTTCTTT.

The chain joins TRBV7-9 to TRBJ2-1; possibly TRBD1 for D (6 bases). The CDR3 extends over 15 amino acids. V was clipped by 2 bases and J by 3 bases, with 11 bases between them. CDR1 is SEHNR, CDR2 FQNEAQ, per germline (reference sequence). The CDR3 DNA is TGTGCCAGCAGCTTATGGACAGTGAGCTACAATGAGCAGTTCTTC. This translates into CASSLWTVSYNEQFF.

The chain employs TRBV7-8 and TRBJ2-7; 13 nucleotides match TRBD2. The CDR3 contains 16 residues. The V gene's germline CDR1 is SGHVS and CDR2 FQNEAQ. Trimming took 5 bases from V and 2 from J; bases not matched to a gene: 6. The CDR3 sequence is CASSAAGTSGTYEQYF. The CDR3 nucleotides are TGTGCCAGCAGCGCGGCCGGGACTAGCGGGACCTACGAGCAGTACTTC.

V usage is TRBV19 and J usage is TRBJ1-1; a weak D match, TRBD1 (6 bases). CDR3 length: 14 residues. V gave up 6 bases and J gave up 0 bases, with 11 bases separating them. The germline gives CDR1 LNHDA, CDR2 SQIVND (reference sequence). In DNA, the CDR3 is TGTGCCAGTAGAAAAGGACAGTTGAACACTGAAGCTTTCTTT. This translates into CASRKGQLNTEAFF.

This CDR3 reads CASSSQGNQPQHF. The CDR3, as DNA: TGTGCCAGCAGCTCACAGGGGAATCAGCCCCAGCATTTT. The chain employs TRBV7-2 and TRBJ1-5; 7 nucleotides line up with TRBD1. The CDR3 covers 13 residues. Trimming cost V 4 bases and J 4 bases; bases outside gene matches: 1. Germline V gene lookup returns CDR1 SGHTA and CDR2 FQGNSA.

The V and J genes are TRBV18 and TRBJ1-1; D perhaps matches TRBD1 (5 bases). The CDR3 has 13 residues. CDR1 KGHSH and CDR2 LQKENI come from the germline V gene. Trimming left V 4 bases short and J 1 base short, with 7 bases between. In nucleotides, the CDR3 is TGTGCCAGCTCACTGGGGACGAACACTGAAGCTTTCTTT. Translated: CASSLGTNTEAFF.

The rearrangement uses TRBV28 and TRBJ2-5; 7 nucleotides agree with TRBD1. Germline CDR1 reads MDHEN; CDR2 reads SYDVKM. Losses at the gene ends were 3 bases for V and 5 bases for J; bases not matched to a gene: 12. CDR3 size: 16 residues. CDR3 loop: CASSFEGALGRETQYF. The DNA of the CDR3 is TGTGCCAGCAGTTTTGAGGGGGCGCTGGGTAGGGAGACCCAGTACTTC.

V and J are TRBV9 and TRBJ2-3; 7 bases line up with TRBD2. Unmatched junction bases numbered 2, after V lost 0 bases and J lost 1 base. CDR3 length: 15 amino acids. Per germline, CDR1 SGDLS and CDR2 YYNGEE. The CDR3 region is CASSVGGGRTDTQYF. The CDR3 DNA reads TGTGCCAGCAGCGTAGGCGGGGGACGCACAGATACGCAGTATTTT.

This clone appeared once. The chain is built from TRBV19 and TRBJ2-7, with no clear D. V was clipped by 3 bases and J by 4 bases, with 4 bases between them. The CDR3 spans 11 residues. Germline values: CDR1 LNHDA, CDR2 SQIVND (reference sequence). In DNA form, the CDR3 reads TGTGCCAGTAGTATTGGGTACGAGCAGTACTTC. Its translation: CASSIGYEQYF.